This paragraph covers one T cell receptor (beta chain) sequence. The CDR3 has 12 amino acids. Germline V lookup: CDR1 GTSNPN, CDR2 SVGIG (reference sequence). The record originates from a study of cytomegalovirus exposure and HLA in healthy donors. The PCR used 60 Vbeta and 13 Jbeta primers. This table comes from immunoSEQ multiplex PCR, and its TCRdb copy is limited to in-frame clones, with some not included. The sample includes 200,000 or so clones, over 65% seen only once; the top ten take about 16%. The sequence was obtained from a man aged 40-49 years in good health and CMV-seronegative. The material sequenced was PBMCs. The rearrangement links TRBV30 to TRBJ2-3; perhaps TRBD2 as D (6 bases). DNA of the CDR3: TGTGTTTCCGGGCGGGACGCAGATACGCAGTATTTT. This encodes CVSGRDADTQYF.